These 16 T cell receptor beta chains originate from one sample sequenced in a study of T cells in Graves' hyperthyroidism and ophthalmopathy. Amplification of TCR beta CDR3 regions was performed using RNA transcripts as template. A set of HTBI primers served as the primers for a first-round RT-PCR of the TCR CDR3. TCRdb redid the calling of the multiplex PCR reads with MiXCR, one entry per CDR3 protein. Of about 560,000 distinct CDR3 sequences detected, 16% appear once; the ten largest clones hold about 17%. Specimen: blood. These receptors were taken from a woman aged 18-29 years with Graves' hyperthyroidism.

The V call is TRBV20-1, the J call TRBJ2-3, with 7 bases lining up with TRBD1. The CDR3 covers 14 residues. V trimming: 5 bases; J trimming: 2 bases; junction bases outside the gene matches: 7. Germline CDR1 reads DFQATT; CDR2 reads SNEGSKA (reference sequence). The CDR3 region is CSAYPGQTTDTQYF. The CDR3 DNA sequence: TGCAGTGCTTATCCGGGACAGACCACAGATACGCAGTATTTT.

V gene TRBV6-5 combines with J gene TRBJ1-2; possible D gene TRBD1, 6 bases. CDR1 and CDR2 from the germline V gene are MNHEY and SVGAGI. CDR3 size: 15 residues. Trimming took off 3 bases at V and 2 bases at J, with 13 bases between the two ends. CDR3 protein: CASSYSTGHNYGYTF. CDR3 sequence (DNA): TGTGCCAGCAGTTATTCCACAGGGCACAACTATGGCTACACCTTC.

This clonotype was seen ten or more times. V and J are TRBV12-3 or TRBV12-4 and TRBJ1-1; D is possibly TRBD1 (5 bases). The CDR3 has 15 residues. Trimming removed 7 bases at V and 2 bases at J, with 17 bases between. The CDR3 nucleotides are TGTGCCAGCACCAACTTGGGACGCAGAAACACTGAAGCTTTCTTT. It codes for CASTNLGRRNTEAFF.

The sample holds many counts of this clonotype. The chain carries TRBV7-9 and TRBJ2-7; TRBD1 agrees at 8 bases. V gave up 5 bases and J gave up 5 bases; unmatched junction bases: 14. The CDR3 covers 16 residues. Germline-derived CDR1 and CDR2 are SEHNR and FQNEAQ (reference sequence). The CDR3 nucleotides read TGTGCCAGCAGCCCCAGGGGGCAGGCGCTTCGAGACGAGCAGTACTTC. It encodes CASSPRGQALRDEQYF.

This clonotype was counted ten times or more. The chain joins TRBV6-1 to TRBJ2-5; 8 nucleotides line up with TRBD1. V shed 6 bases and J 3 bases; nucleotides not matched to a gene: 3. From germline, CDR1 is MNHNS and CDR2 SASEGT. CDR3 length: 13 amino acids. CDR3 protein: CASSYRGKETQYF. The CDR3, as DNA: TGTGCCAGCAGCTACAGGGGGAAAGAGACCCAGTACTTC.

In its sample, this clonotype was seen many times. The V and J genes are TRBV2 and TRBJ1-5; no definite D call. Germline loops: CDR1 SNHLY, CDR2 FYNNEI. This CDR3 is 14 amino acids long. Trimming removed 3 bases at V and 0 bases at J, with 6 bases between. The CDR3 region has the DNA TGTGCCAGCAGTGACGCTTATAGCAATCAGCCCCAGCATTTT. Its protein product is CASSDAYSNQPQHF. The entire variable domain, with the rest obtained from reference TRBV2 and TRBJ1-5, is as follows: EPEVTQTPSHQVTQMGQEVILRCVPISNHLYFYWYRQILGQKVEFLVSFYNNEISEKSEIFDDQFSVERPDGSNFTLKIRSTKLEDSAMYFCASSDAYSNQPQHFGDGTRLSIL.

The table lists this clonotype with a few counts. The chain links TRBV12-3 or TRBV12-4 to TRBJ2-3; D might be TRBD1 or TRBD2, each matching 6 bases. This CDR3 is built from 15 residues. V lost 5 bases and J 0 bases, leaving 12 bases between the germline ends. Here the CDR3 DNA reads TGTGCCAGCAGTCAATGGAGGGGGAGCACAGATACGCAGTATTTT. Protein product: CASSQWRGSTDTQYF.

This clonotype was observed a handful of times. The genes are TRBV19 and TRBJ1-2; D is perhaps TRBD1 (6 bases). CDR1 is LNHDA and CDR2 is SQIVND in the germline V gene (reference sequence). The CDR3 consists of 16 residues. V shed 0 bases and J shed 4 bases, with 15 bases lying between them. The CDR3 bases are TGTGCCAGTAGTATAGATGCTACAGGGAACTTCTATGGCTACACCTTC. Translating gives CASSIDATGNFYGYTF.

This clonotype has a handful of counts. One base away lies a much larger clone, so this may be a sequencing read error. The J gene is TRBJ2-7, the V gene TRBV13; 7 positions agree with TRBD2. The CDR3 covers 13 residues. Losses at the gene ends were 5 bases for V and 7 bases for J; bases not matched to a gene: 8. The germline CDR1 and CDR2 sequences are PRHDT and FYEKMQ (reference sequence). CDR3 amino acids: CASSPGTTREQYF. DNA of the CDR3: TGTGCCAGCAGCCCCGGGACTACTCGGGAGCAGTACTTC.

In this sample, this clonotype turned up many times. The rearrangement uses TRBV2 and TRBJ2-3, with 8 nucleotides matching TRBD1. The ends lost 8 bases at V and 1 base at J; junction bases unmatched: 5. The germline V gene has CDR1 SNHLY and CDR2 FYNNEI. The CDR3 contains 14 residues. The CDR3: CASGLGQGTDTQYF. The DNA for the CDR3 is TGTGCCAGCGGGTTGGGACAGGGCACAGATACGCAGTATTTT.

This clonotype has ten or more counts. This sequence joins TRBV12-3 or TRBV12-4 and TRBJ1-6, with TRBD1 matching 8 bases. The CDR3 is made up of 15 amino acids. J lost 9 bases, V lost 6 bases, and 10 bases had no gene match. This CDR3 is CASSTAGGGGSPLHF. The DNA of the CDR3 is TGTGCCAGCAGCACGGCAGGGGGCGGTGGTTCACCCCTCCACTTT.

The chain has TRBV6-1 and TRBJ2-1; 9 positions agree with TRBD1. V lost 5 bases to trimming and J lost 8 bases; unmatched junction nucleotides: 7. Germline V gene sequence: CDR1 MNHNS, CDR2 SASEGT. The CDR3 is 14 residues long. The DNA for the CDR3 is TGTGCCAGCAGTAAAGACAGGGGGTTTGATGAGCAGTTCTTC. Translation: CASSKDRGFDEQFF.

This clonotype was observed many times. This chain links TRBV5-6 with TRBJ2-5, with a tentative D call TRBD2 (6 bases). Trimming shortened V by 4 bases and J by 1 base, and 14 bases separated the two germline ends. Germline V gene data show CDR1 as SGHDT and CDR2 as YYEEEE. The CDR3 contains 15 residues. CDR3 sequence: CASSPLGLRQETQYF. DNA of the CDR3: TGTGCCAGCAGCCCGTTGGGACTTCGCCAAGAGACCCAGTACTTC.

This chain links TRBV7-2 with TRBJ2-5; 16 bases map to TRBD2. J was trimmed by 5 bases and V by 5 bases; bases with no gene match: 8. The germline CDR1 and CDR2 sequences are SGHTA and FQGNSA. There are 17 residues in the CDR3. The CDR3: CASSLGTSGGARETQYF. CDR3 DNA sequence: TGTGCCAGCAGCCTAGGGACTAGCGGGGGGGCGAGGGAGACCCAGTACTTC.

This clonotype was recorded a few times. A single base separates this from a much larger clone, so it may be a read error. The V gene is TRBV20-1, the J gene TRBJ2-7; 9 nucleotides match TRBD2. Germline V CDR1 and CDR2: DFQATT, SNEGSKA (reference sequence). This CDR3 contains 13 residues. The CDR3 DNA sequence: TGCGGTGCTACTAGCGGGCTTTCCTACGAGCAGTACTTC. It yields the protein CGATSGLSYEQYF.

This clonotype was seen ten or more times. V usage is TRBV20-1 and J usage is TRBJ1-5, with a possible D match to TRBD1 (6 bases). The CDR3 contains 16 residues. Trimming stripped 4 bases from V and 0 bases from J, with 16 bases between. Germline-derived CDR1 and CDR2 are DFQATT and SNEGSKA (reference sequence). The CDR3 sequence is CSAKRGGTLSNQPQHF. CDR3 sequence (DNA): TGCAGTGCTAAGAGGGGGGGGACACTTAGCAATCAGCCCCAGCATTTT.